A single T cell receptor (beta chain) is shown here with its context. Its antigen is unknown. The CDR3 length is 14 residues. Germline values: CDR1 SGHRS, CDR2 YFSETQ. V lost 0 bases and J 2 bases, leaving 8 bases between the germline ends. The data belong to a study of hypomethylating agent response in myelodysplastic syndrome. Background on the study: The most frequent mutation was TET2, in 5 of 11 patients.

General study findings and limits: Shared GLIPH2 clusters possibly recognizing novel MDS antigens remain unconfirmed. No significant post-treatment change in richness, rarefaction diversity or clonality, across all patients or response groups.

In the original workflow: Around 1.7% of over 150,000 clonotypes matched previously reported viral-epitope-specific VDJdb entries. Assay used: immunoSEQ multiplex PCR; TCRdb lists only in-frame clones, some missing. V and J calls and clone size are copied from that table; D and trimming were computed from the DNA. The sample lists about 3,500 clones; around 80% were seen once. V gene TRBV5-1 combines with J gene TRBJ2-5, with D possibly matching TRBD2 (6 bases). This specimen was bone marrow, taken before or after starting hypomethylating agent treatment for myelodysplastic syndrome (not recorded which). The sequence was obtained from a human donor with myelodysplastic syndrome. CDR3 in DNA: TGCGCCAGCAGCTTGGTCGGGGGTCAAGAGACCCAGTACTTC. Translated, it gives CASSLVGGQETQYF.